The rows below give T cell receptor beta chains drawn from one sample of a study of siplizumab effects on memory and regulatory T cells. Produced via immunoSEQ multiplex PCR; TCRdb's table is partial and in-frame only. The sample includes about 72,000 clones, about 89% seen only once; the top ten take roughly 28%. The specimen was CD8+ T cells sorted from blood. Receptors originate from a human donor in good health. Both conserved end residues are part of each CDR3. D genes are given only for firm matches. Clone size appears in some rows only: once, few, many, or a class for an expanded clone.

v_call	j_call	clone_size	d_call	cdr3_nt	cdr3_aa
TRBV7-9	TRBJ2-3	NA	NA	TGTGCCAGCGGGGGGCAGGGTGCAGATACGCAGTATTTT	CASGGQGADTQYF
TRBV2	TRBJ2-5	NA	TRBD2	TGTGCCAGCTTGGTAGCGGGAGGGCCTGCATTCTTAGAGACCCAGTACTTC	CASLVAGGPAFLETQYF
TRBV6-5	TRBJ2-5	few	NA	TGTGCCAGCATCTCAAAGGAGACCCAGTACTTC	CASISKETQYF
TRBV28	TRBJ2-7	NA	TRBD2	TGTGCCAGCAGCTTTCTCCGGCCGGGACTAGCGAAAGACGAGCAGTACTTC	CASSFLRPGLAKDEQYF
TRBV4-1	TRBJ2-7	NA	NA	TGCGCCAGCAGCCTTCAGGTCGGTAACTACGAGCAGTACTTC	CASSLQVGNYEQYF
TRBV4-1	TRBJ1-5	NA	NA	TGCGCCAGCAGCCAAGAACCGCTTCAGCCCCAGCATTTT	CASSQEPLQPQHF
TRBV7-8	TRBJ2-5	NA	NA	TGTGCCAGCAGCTTAGATGTCTGGGGGTGGGAGACCCAGTACTTC	CASSLDVWGWETQYF
TRBV27	TRBJ1-4	NA	NA	TGTGCCAGCAGTGGGACACTCGCAACTAATGAAAAACTGTTTTTT	CASSGTLATNEKLFF
TRBV29-1	TRBJ2-1	NA	TRBD2	TGCAGCGTTCAAGGACTAGCGGGGGCTCAATCGGGTGAGCAGTTCTTC	CSVQGLAGAQSGEQFF
TRBV27	TRBJ1-6	once	TRBD1	TGTGCCAGCAGCCTCGAGGGGGCTAATTCACCCCTCCACTTT	CASSLEGANSPLHF
TRBV27	TRBJ1-2	NA	NA	TGTGCCAGCAGCCGAAGGGGGATTGACCCTCTAGGCTACACCTTC	CASSRRGIDPLGYTF
TRBV2	TRBJ1-1	once	NA	TGTGCCAGCAGCCCTACTCGGGTGAACACTGAAGCTTTCTTT	CASSPTRVNTEAFF
TRBV29-1	TRBJ2-7	NA	NA	TGCAGCGTTATAACCGGGTCCCACCCAGTCAGGGACTTC	CSVITGSHPVRDF
TRBV7-9	TRBJ2-1	NA	NA	TGTGCCAGCAGCCCGATCGGGGGGCATTTGGGGAATGAGCAGTTCTTC	CASSPIGGHLGNEQFF
TRBV29-1	TRBJ2-1	NA	NA	TGCAGCGTTGATAACGGCGAGTCACCCTACAATGAGCAGTTCTTC	CSVDNGESPYNEQFF
TRBV5-1	TRBJ1-6	NA	NA	TGCGCCAGCGGTGACAGTTATAATTCACCCCTCCACTTT	CASGDSYNSPLHF
TRBV6-5	TRBJ1-2	NA	NA	TGTGCCAGCAGTTACCTTTCTCTGGGAGGCTACACCTTC	CASSYLSLGGYTF
TRBV2	TRBJ1-5	NA	NA	TGTGCCAGCAGTGATGGTCAGCCCCAGCATTTT	CASSDGQPQHF
TRBV7-2	TRBJ1-1	once	TRBD1	TGTGCCAGCAGCCGACCGGACAGGGGGCAAGGTGAAGCTTTCTTT	CASSRPDRGQGEAFF
TRBV4-1	TRBJ2-1	NA	NA	TGCGCCAGCAGCCAAGTCTTTGTACTCAATGAGCAGTTCTTC	CASSQVFVLNEQFF
TRBV4-1	TRBJ2-7	NA	NA	TGCGCCAGCAGCCAAGATAGTGGCATCAGGATAGGAAACGAGCAGTACTTC	CASSQDSGIRIGNEQYF
TRBV5-4	TRBJ1-2	NA	NA	TGTGCCAGCAGCTTGCCCCCAGCCTCCCGTGGGTATGGCTACACCTTC	CASSLPPASRGYGYTF
TRBV7-9	TRBJ1-4	NA	NA	TGTGCCAGCAGCTTAGGCCCTTGGGCAGTCCCAACTAATGAAAAACTGTTTTTT	CASSLGPWAVPTNEKLFF
TRBV27	TRBJ2-5	NA	NA	TGTGCCAGCAGTTTGAGGAGGTTGGAAGAGACCCAGTACTTC	CASSLRRLEETQYF
TRBV19	TRBJ1-5	NA	NA	TGTGCCAGTAGTATAGGGACAAAGTCCCCTCAGCCCCAGCATTTT	CASSIGTKSPQPQHF
TRBV2	TRBJ2-3	NA	TRBD1	TGTGCCAGCAGTGAACGTCCCGGACAGGCCCGACCCCCAGATACGCAGTATTTT	CASSERPGQARPPDTQYF
TRBV27	TRBJ2-7	NA	NA	TGTGCCAGCAGTTTATCGGGCTCCTACGAGCAGTACTTC	CASSLSGSYEQYF
TRBV6-5	TRBJ2-7	NA	TRBD2	TGTGCCAGCAGTTACTCGGGTAGCGGGGACCAATACGAGCAGTACTTC	CASSYSGSGDQYEQYF
TRBV20-1	TRBJ2-1	NA	NA	TGCAGCTGCGGGTACAATGAGCAGTTCTTC	CSCGYNEQFF
TRBV29-1	TRBJ2-1	once	NA	TGCAGCGTTGAACTCCTAGGGATCCCTTACAATGAGCAGTTCTTC	CSVELLGIPYNEQFF
TRBV27	TRBJ1-6	NA	NA	TGTGCCAGCAGTTTTTTCTGGGGTTTCGATTCACCCCTCCACTTT	CASSFFWGFDSPLHF
TRBV2	TRBJ2-5	NA	NA	TGTGCCAGCAGTGAAAATAAGTGGTACCAAGAGACCCAGTACTTC	CASSENKWYQETQYF
TRBV29-1	TRBJ1-2	NA	TRBD1	TGCAGCGCCGGCCCCGGTGGGACAGGGGATGGCTATGGCTACACCTTC	CSAGPGGTGDGYGYTF
TRBV30	TRBJ2-5	NA	TRBD2	TGTGCCTGGAGTTTAGGACTAGGAGAGACCCAGTACTTC	CAWSLGLGETQYF
TRBV29-1	TRBJ2-7	NA	NA	TGCAGCGTTGAAGACCACACCTACGAGCAGTACTTC	CSVEDHTYEQYF
TRBV5-4	TRBJ2-1	NA	TRBD2	TGTGCCAGCAGCAGGGGACTAGTAGTAAATGAGCAGTTCTTC	CASSRGLVVNEQFF
TRBV14	TRBJ2-2	NA	TRBD2	TGTGCCAGCAGCCGACTAGCGGGGGGGCGAGATGAAGCCGGGGAGCTGTTTTTT	CASSRLAGGRDEAGELFF
TRBV7-9	TRBJ1-4	NA	NA	TGTGCCAGCAGCCCGGTGGGCAGTATTCAACTAAATGAAAAACTGTTTTTT	CASSPVGSIQLNEKLFF
TRBV5-4	TRBJ2-3	once	TRBD1	TGTGCCAGCAGCCCCGGGACAGGGGGCTCCACAGATACGCAGTATTTT	CASSPGTGGSTDTQYF
TRBV4-2	TRBJ1-2	many	TRBD1	TGTGCCAGCAGCTACAGCGCCGGGACAGCTTATGGCTACACCTTC	CASSYSAGTAYGYTF
TRBV27	TRBJ2-7	once	TRBD2	TGTGCCAGCAGTCCTGGACTAGCGGGGGACTACGAGCAGTACTTC	CASSPGLAGDYEQYF
TRBV5-1	TRBJ1-1	NA	TRBD1	TGCGCCAGCAGCTTATACAGGGGTGGCGACACTGAAGCTTTCTTT	CASSLYRGGDTEAFF